Following are 2 T cell receptor beta chains from one sample sequenced in a study of blood T cells in healthy people across ages. A second PCR of 7 to 11 cycles used a sample-barcoded 5' primer and a J-beta primer mix. MiXCR, applied by TCRdb to the 5' RACE reads, yields one record per CDR3 protein. Among roughly 1,800,000 distinct CDR3 sequences, 49% were seen once, and the ten largest hold about 2.1%. What was sequenced was blood. The source of these receptors is a woman aged 40-49 years in good health.

The CDR3 sequence is CASSLATGPPTDTQYF. CDR3 DNA sequence: TGCGCCAGCAGCTTGGCCACAGGTCCCCCCACAGATACGCAGTATTTT. The V call is TRBV5-1, the J call TRBJ2-3; the D gene is possibly TRBD1 (5 bases). Deletions cut 0 bases from V and 2 bases from J, with 13 bases between. Per germline, CDR1 SGHRS and CDR2 YFSETQ. The CDR3 has 16 amino acids.

At least ten counts were recorded for this clonotype. The V and J genes are TRBV6-2 or TRBV6-3 and TRBJ2-1, with D uncertain. Per germline, CDR1 MNHEY and CDR2 SVGEGT. V lost 6 bases and J lost 8, with 8 bases in between. This CDR3 region has 11 residues. This CDR3 reads CASSDFHEQFF. The CDR3 DNA reads as TGTGCCAGCAGCGACTTCCATGAGCAGTTCTTC.